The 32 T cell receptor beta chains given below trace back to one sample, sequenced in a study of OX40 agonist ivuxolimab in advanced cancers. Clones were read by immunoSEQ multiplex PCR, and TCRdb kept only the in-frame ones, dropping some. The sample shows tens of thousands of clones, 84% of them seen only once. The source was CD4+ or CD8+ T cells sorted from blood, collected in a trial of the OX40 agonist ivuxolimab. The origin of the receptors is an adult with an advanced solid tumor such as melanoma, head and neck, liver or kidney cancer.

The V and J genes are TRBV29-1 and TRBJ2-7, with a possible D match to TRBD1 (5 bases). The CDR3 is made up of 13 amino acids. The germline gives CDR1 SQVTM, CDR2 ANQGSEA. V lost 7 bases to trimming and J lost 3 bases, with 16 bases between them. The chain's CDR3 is CSAITTADYEQYF. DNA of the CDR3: TGCAGCGCTATAACGACAGCAGACTACGAGCAGTACTTC.

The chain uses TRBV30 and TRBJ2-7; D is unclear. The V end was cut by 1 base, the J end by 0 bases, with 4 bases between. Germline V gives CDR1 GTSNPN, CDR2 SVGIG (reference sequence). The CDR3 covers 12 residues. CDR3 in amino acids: CAWSGASYEQYF. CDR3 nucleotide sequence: TGTGCCTGGAGTGGAGCCTCCTACGAGCAGTACTTC.

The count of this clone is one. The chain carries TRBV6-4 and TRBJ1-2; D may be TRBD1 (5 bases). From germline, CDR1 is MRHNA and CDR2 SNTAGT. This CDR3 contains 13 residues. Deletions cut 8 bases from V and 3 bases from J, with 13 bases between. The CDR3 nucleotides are TGTGCCAGCCGAAACGCGGGGGACTATGGCTACACCTTC. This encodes CASRNAGDYGYTF.

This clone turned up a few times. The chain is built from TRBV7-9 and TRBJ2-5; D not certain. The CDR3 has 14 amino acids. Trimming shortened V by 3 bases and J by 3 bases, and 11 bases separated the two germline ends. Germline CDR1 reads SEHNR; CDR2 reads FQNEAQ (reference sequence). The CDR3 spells CASSFSALEETQYF. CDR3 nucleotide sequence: TGTGCCAGCAGCTTTTCCGCGCTCGAAGAGACCCAGTACTTC.

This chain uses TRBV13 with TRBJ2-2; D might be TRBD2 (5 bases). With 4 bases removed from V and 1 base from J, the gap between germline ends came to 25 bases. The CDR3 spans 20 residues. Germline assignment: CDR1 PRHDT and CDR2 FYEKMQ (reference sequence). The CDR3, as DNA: TGTGCCAGCAGCTCCACGAATGAAACCCCAGGACGGGGGAACACCGGGGAGCTGTTTTTT. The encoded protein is CASSSTNETPGRGNTGELFF.

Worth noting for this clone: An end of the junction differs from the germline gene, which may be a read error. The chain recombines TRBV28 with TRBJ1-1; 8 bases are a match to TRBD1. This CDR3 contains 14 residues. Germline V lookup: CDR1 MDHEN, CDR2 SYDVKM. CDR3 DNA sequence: TGTGCCGGCAGAGGAGGACAGGGCCACACTGAAGCTTTCTTT. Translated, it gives CAGRGGQGHTEAFF.

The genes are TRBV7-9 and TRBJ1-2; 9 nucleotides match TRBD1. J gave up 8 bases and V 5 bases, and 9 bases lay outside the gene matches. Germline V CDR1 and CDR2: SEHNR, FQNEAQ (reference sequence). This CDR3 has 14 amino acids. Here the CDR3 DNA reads TGTGCCAGCAGCAAGGAAGGGACAGGGAGAGGCTACACCTTC. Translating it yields CASSKEGTGRGYTF.

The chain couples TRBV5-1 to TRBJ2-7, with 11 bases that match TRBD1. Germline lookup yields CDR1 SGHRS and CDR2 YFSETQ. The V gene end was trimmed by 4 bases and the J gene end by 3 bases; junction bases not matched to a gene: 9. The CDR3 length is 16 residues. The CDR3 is CASSGGTGGLSYEQYF. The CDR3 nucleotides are TGCGCCAGCAGCGGCGGGACAGGGGGACTGAGCTACGAGCAGTACTTC.

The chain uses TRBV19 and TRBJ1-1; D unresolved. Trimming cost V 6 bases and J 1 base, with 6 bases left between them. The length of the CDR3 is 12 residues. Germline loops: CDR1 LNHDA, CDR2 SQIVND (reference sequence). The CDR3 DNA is TGTGCCAGTAGACCATCGAACACTGAAGCTTTCTTT. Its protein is CASRPSNTEAFF.

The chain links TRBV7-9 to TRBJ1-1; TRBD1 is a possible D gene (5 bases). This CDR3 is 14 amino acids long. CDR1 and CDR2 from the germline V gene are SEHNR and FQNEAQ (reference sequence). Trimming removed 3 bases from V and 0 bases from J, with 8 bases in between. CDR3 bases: TGTGCCAGCAGCTTCGGACACCTGAACACTGAAGCTTTCTTT. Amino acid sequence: CASSFGHLNTEAFF.

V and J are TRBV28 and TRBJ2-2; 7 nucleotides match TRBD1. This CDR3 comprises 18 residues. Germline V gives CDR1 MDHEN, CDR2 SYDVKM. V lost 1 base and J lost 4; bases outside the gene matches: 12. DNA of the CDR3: TGTGCCAGCAGTTTATTCCCCGGGGTGACAGGGACCACCGGGGAGCTGTTTTTT. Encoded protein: CASSLFPGVTGTTGELFF.

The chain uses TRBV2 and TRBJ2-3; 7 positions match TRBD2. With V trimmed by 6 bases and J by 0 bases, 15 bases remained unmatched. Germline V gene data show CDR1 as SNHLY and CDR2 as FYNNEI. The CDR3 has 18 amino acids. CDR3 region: CASSESKQASGSTDTQYF. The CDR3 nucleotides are TGTGCCAGCAGCGAGAGCAAGCAGGCTAGCGGTAGCACAGATACGCAGTATTTT. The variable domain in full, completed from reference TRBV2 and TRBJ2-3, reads EPEVTQTPSHQVTQMGQEVILRCVPISNHLYFYWYRQILGQKVEFLVSFYNNEISEKSEIFDDQFSVERPDGSNFTLKIRSTKLEDSAMYFCASSESKQASGSTDTQYFGPGTRLTVL.

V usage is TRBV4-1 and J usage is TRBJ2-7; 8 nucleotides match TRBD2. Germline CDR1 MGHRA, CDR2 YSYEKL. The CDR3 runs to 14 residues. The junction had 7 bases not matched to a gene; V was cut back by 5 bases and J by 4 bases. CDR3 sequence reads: CASSAREGRYEQYF. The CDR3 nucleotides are TGCGCCAGCAGCGCTCGGGAGGGGCGGTACGAGCAGTACTTC.

CDR3 amino acids: CASSLWSGQSYGYTF. The CDR3 coding sequence is TGTGCCAGCAGCTTGTGGTCAGGTCAGAGCTATGGCTACACCTTC. The rearrangement uses TRBV5-4 and TRBJ1-2; unclear D gene. CDR3 length: 15 residues. Trimming pared 1 base from V and 4 bases from J, leaving 14 bases between. Germline V gene lookup returns CDR1 SGHNT and CDR2 YYREEE (reference sequence).

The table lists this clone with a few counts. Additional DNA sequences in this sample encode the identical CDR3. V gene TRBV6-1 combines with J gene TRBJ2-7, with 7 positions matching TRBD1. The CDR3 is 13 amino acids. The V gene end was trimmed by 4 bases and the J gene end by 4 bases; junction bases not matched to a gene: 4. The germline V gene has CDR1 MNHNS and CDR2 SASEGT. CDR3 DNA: TGTGCCAGCAGTGGGACAGGCGGTTACGAGCAGTACTTC. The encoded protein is CASSGTGGYEQYF.

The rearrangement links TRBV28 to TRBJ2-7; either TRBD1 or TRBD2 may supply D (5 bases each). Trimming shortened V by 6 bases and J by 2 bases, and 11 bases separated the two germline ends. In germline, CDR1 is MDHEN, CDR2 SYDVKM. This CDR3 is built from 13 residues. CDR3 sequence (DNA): TGTGCCAGCAGCCGGGACGGAACCTACGAGCAGTACTTC. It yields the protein CASSRDGTYEQYF.

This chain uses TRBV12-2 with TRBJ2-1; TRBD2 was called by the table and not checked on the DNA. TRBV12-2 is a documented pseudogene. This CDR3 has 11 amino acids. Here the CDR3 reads CASRLLNEQFF. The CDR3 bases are TGTGCAAGTCGCTTACTTAATGAGCAGTTCTTC.

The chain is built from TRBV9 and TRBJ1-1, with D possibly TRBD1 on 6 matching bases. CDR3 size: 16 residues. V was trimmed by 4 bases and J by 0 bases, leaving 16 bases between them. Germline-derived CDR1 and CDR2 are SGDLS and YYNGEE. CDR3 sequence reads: CASSPGGLGVNTEAFF. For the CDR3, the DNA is TGTGCCAGCAGCCCTGGGGGGCTGGGGGTGAACACTGAAGCTTTCTTT.

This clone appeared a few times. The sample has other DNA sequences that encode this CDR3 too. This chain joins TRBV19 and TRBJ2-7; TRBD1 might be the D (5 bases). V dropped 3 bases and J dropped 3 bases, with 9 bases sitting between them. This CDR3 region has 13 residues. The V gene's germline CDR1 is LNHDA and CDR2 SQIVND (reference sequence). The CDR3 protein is CASSIGQGYEQYF. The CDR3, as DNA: TGTGCCAGTAGTATCGGGCAGGGCTACGAGCAGTACTTC. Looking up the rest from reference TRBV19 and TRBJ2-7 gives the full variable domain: DGGITQSPKYLFRKEGQNVTLSCEQNLNHDAMYWYRQDPGQGLRLIYYSQIVNDFQKGDIAEGYSVSREKKESFPLTVTSAQKNPTAFYLCASSIGQGYEQYFGPGTRLTVT.

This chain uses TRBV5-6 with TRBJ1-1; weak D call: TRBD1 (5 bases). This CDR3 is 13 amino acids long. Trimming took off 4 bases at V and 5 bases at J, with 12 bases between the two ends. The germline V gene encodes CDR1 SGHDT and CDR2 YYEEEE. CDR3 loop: CASSDPRETEAFF. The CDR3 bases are TGTGCCAGCAGCGACCCCAGGGAGACTGAAGCTTTCTTT.

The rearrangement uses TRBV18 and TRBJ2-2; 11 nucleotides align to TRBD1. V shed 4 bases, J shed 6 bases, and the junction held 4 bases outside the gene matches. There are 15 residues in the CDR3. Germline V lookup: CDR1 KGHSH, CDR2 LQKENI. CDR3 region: CASSLGQGAAGELFF. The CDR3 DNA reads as TGTGCCAGCTCACTCGGACAGGGGGCAGCCGGGGAGCTGTTTTTT.

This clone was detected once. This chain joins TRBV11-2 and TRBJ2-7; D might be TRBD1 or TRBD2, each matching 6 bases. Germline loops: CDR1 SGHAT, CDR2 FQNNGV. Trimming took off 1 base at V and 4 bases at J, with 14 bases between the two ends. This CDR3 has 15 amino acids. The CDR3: CASSLAPGGSYEQYF. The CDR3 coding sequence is TGTGCCAGCAGCTTAGCCCCCGGGGGCTCTTACGAGCAGTACTTC.

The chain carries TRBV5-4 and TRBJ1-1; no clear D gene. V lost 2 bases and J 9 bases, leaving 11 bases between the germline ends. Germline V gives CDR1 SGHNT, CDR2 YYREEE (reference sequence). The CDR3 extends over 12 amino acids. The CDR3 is CASSLGGLQAFF. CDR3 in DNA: TGTGCCAGCAGCTTAGGTGGTCTTCAAGCTTTCTTT.

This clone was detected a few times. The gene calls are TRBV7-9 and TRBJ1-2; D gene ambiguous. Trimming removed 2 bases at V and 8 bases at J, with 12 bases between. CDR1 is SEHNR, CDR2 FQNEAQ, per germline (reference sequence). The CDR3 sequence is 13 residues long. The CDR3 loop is CASSLFVLGGYTF. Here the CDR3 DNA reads TGTGCCAGCAGCTTATTCGTCCTCGGGGGCTACACCTTC.

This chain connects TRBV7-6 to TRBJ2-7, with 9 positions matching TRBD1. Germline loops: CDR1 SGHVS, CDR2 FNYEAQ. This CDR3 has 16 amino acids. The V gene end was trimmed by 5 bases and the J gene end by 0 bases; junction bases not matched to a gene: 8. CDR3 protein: CASSGQQGASSYEQYF. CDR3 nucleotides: TGTGCCAGCAGCGGACAACAGGGGGCCTCCTCCTACGAGCAGTACTTC.

CDR3 loop: CASSKGQGATNEKLFF. The CDR3 DNA reads TGTGCCAGCAGTAAAGGACAGGGTGCAACTAATGAAAAACTGTTTTTT. The chain employs TRBV6-6 and TRBJ1-4; TRBD1 aligns across 8 bases. The germline gives CDR1 MNHNY, CDR2 SVGAGI (reference sequence). This CDR3 is 16 amino acids long. J lost 0 bases, V lost 5 bases, and 5 bases had no gene match.

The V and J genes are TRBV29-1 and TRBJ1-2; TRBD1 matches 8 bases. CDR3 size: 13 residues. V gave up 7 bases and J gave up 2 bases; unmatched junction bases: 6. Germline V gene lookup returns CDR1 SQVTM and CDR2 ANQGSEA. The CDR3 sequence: CSAGQGTNYGYTF. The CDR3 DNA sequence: TGCAGCGCTGGACAGGGAACGAACTATGGCTACACCTTC.

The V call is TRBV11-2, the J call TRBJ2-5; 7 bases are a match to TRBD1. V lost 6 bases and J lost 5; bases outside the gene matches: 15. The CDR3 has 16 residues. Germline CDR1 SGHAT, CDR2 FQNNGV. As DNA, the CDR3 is TGTGCCAGCAGTTTCCCCGGAGAGGGGGCCCGCGAGACCCAGTACTTC. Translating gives CASSFPGEGARETQYF.

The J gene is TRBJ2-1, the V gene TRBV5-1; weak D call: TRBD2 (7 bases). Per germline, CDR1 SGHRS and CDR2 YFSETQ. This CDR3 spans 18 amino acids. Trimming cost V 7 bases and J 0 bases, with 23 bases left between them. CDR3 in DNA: TGCGCCAGCTTTCAGGGGCGGGGGCCCAGAGGCTCCTACAATGAGCAGTTCTTC. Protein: CASFQGRGPRGSYNEQFF. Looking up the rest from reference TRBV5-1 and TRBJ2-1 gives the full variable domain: KAGVTQTPRYLIKTRGQQVTLSCSPISGHRSVSWYQQTPGQGLQFLFEYFSETQRNKGNFPGRFSGRQFSNSRSEMNVSTLELGDSALYLCASFQGRGPRGSYNEQFFGPGTRLTVL.

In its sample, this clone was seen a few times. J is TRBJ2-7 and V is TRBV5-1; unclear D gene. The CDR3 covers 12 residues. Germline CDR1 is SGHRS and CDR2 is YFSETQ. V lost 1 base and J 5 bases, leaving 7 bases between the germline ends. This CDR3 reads CASSLWGHEQYF. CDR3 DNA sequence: TGCGCCAGCAGCTTGTGGGGTCACGAGCAGTACTTC.

CDR3 protein: CASRQGGISNQPQHF. The CDR3 DNA reads TGTGCCAGCCGACAGGGAGGTATAAGCAATCAGCCCCAGCATTTT. The gene calls are TRBV2 and TRBJ1-5, with 7 bases lining up with TRBD1. The length of the CDR3 is 15 residues. The trim removed 8 bases at V and 1 base at J, leaving 8 bases unmatched. Germline CDR1 and CDR2: SNHLY and FYNNEI.

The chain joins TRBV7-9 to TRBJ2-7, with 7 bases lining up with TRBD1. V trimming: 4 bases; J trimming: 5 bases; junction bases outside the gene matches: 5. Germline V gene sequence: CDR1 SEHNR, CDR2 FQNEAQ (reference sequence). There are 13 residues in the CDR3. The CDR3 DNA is TGTGCCAGCAGCTCAACAGGGGTTCACGAGCAGTACTTC. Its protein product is CASSSTGVHEQYF.